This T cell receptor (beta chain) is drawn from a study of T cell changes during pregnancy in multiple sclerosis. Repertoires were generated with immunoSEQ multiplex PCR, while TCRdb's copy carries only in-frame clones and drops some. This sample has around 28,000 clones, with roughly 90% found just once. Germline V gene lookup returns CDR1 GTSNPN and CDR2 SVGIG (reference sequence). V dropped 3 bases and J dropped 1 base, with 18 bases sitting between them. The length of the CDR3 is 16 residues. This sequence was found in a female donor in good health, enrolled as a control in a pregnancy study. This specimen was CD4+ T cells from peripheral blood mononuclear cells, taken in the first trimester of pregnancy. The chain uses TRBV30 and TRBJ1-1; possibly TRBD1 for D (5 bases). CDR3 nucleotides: TGTGCCTGGAGCCGCTGGGGGGGGGACCAGAACACTGAAGCTTTCTTT. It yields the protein CAWSRWGGDQNTEAFF.